These 16 T cell receptor beta chains share one sample of origin, sequenced in a study of blood T cell repertoires in COVID-19. TCRdb keeps only in-frame clones here, not all; method: immunoSEQ multiplex PCR. The sample lists under 200,000 clones; 75% to 90% were seen once. Specimen: PBMCs or T cells enriched from blood (not recorded which). These receptors were obtained from a woman between 18 and 30 years old who had recovered from COVID-19.

The table lists this clone with a few counts. Additional DNA sequences in this sample encode the identical CDR3. CDR3 coding DNA: TGTGCCAGCAGCCTAGGGACAGGGACTGAAGCTTTCTTT. The encoded protein is CASSLGTGTEAFF. The chain is built from TRBV12-3 or TRBV12-4 and TRBJ1-1, with 9 bases identical to TRBD1. Germline trimming cut 6 bases from V and 5 bases from J; bases unmatched to any gene: 4. The CDR3 runs 13 residues.

The V and J genes are TRBV6-5 and TRBJ2-7; TRBD1 matches 7 bases. V gave up 2 bases and J gave up 7 bases; unmatched junction bases: 11. CDR3 length equals 15 residues. CDR1 and CDR2 from the germline V gene are MNHEY and SVGAGI. The CDR3 DNA follows: TGTGCCAGCAGTTACCCACGGACAGGCCCGAGTGAGCAGTACTTC. As protein: CASSYPRTGPSEQYF.

The chain employs TRBV4-1 and TRBJ2-4; 10 bases line up with TRBD1. The CDR3 has 16 amino acids. From germline, CDR1 is MGHRA and CDR2 YSYEKL. V dropped 3 bases and J dropped 2; count of bases not matched to a gene: 4. CDR3 nucleotides: TGCGCCAGCAGCCAGGGGGGACAGGGGCCCAAAAACATTCAGTACTTC. Translated, it gives CASSQGGQGPKNIQYF.

The rearrangement links TRBV9 to TRBJ2-7, with D possibly matching TRBD1 (6 bases). V was pared by 2 bases and J by 2 bases, with 14 bases between. This CDR3 spans 15 amino acids. The V gene's germline CDR1 is SGDLS and CDR2 YYNGEE. This chain's CDR3 is CASSVGTGSPYEQYF. The CDR3 coding sequence is TGTGCCAGCAGCGTGGGTACAGGGTCCCCCTACGAGCAGTACTTC.

This clone came up once. The chain couples TRBV7-2 to TRBJ1-5; D is perhaps TRBD1 (5 bases). The CDR3 totals 14 residues. The germline V gene has CDR1 SGHTA and CDR2 FQGNSA. V was trimmed by 6 bases and J by 3 bases, leaving 12 bases between them. The DNA of the CDR3 is TGTGCCAGCAGTTCGACAGCCTTCAATCAGCCCCAGCATTTT. It translates to CASSSTAFNQPQHF.

The rearrangement uses TRBV28 and TRBJ2-1, with D unclear. The CDR3 contains 12 residues. The V gene's germline CDR1 is MDHEN and CDR2 SYDVKM. Trimming shortened V by 8 bases and J by 5 bases, and 10 bases separated the two germline ends. The CDR3 coding sequence is TGTGCCAGCCGGGTGTGGGACAATGAGCAGTTCTTC. This sequence encodes CASRVWDNEQFF.

The gene calls are TRBV18 and TRBJ2-6; a possible D gene is TRBD1 (6 bases). The ends were cut back, 6 bases at V and 0 bases at J, with 15 bases in the middle. Germline V gives CDR1 KGHSH, CDR2 LQKENI. The CDR3 loop spans 17 amino acids. The CDR3 protein is CASSQAQGSSGANVLTF. CDR3 DNA: TGTGCCAGCTCCCAGGCCCAGGGGAGCTCTGGGGCCAACGTCCTGACTTTC.

The V gene is TRBV7-2, the J gene TRBJ2-1; TRBD2 is a possible D gene (6 bases). CDR3 length: 15 amino acids. Trimming shortened V by 6 bases and J by 6 bases, and 18 bases separated the two germline ends. Germline V gene data show CDR1 as SGHTA and CDR2 as FQGNSA. This chain's CDR3 is CASSFRRMEGNEQFF. The DNA for the CDR3 is TGTGCCAGCAGTTTCCGGAGGATGGAGGGCAATGAGCAGTTCTTC.

The chain uses TRBV9 and TRBJ1-1, with a weak D call TRBD1 (6 bases). In germline, CDR1 is SGDLS, CDR2 YYNGEE. The V end was cut by 3 bases, the J end by 6 bases, with 15 bases between. The CDR3 contains 14 residues. CDR3: CASSGTGKRAEAFF. The CDR3, as DNA: TGTGCCAGCAGCGGAACAGGGAAAAGAGCTGAAGCTTTCTTT. The full variable domain, completed using reference TRBV9 and TRBJ1-1, is DSGVTQTPKHLITATGQRVTLRCSPRSGDLSVYWYQQSLDQGLQFLIQYYNGEERAKGNILERFSAQQFPDLHSELNLSSLELGDSALYFCASSGTGKRAEAFFGQGTRLTVV.

This chain links TRBV30 with TRBJ1-1, with 7 bases identical to TRBD1. The CDR3 is made up of 12 amino acids. CDR1 and CDR2 from the germline V gene are GTSNPN and SVGIG (reference sequence). J lost 1 base, V lost 8 bases, and 4 bases had no gene match. The DNA for the CDR3 is TGTGCCGGAAGACAGGGGAACACTGAAGCTTTCTTT. Protein product: CAGRQGNTEAFF.

The chain uses TRBV7-2 and TRBJ2-3; D perhaps matches TRBD2 (6 bases). This CDR3 spans 14 amino acids. The ends were cut back, 6 bases at V and 4 bases at J, with 14 bases in the middle. In germline, CDR1 is SGHTA, CDR2 FQGNSA. In DNA, the CDR3 is TGTGCCAGCAGAGGGGACTGGGGCGCAGATACGCAGTATTTT. Protein sequence: CASRGDWGADTQYF.

The J gene is TRBJ1-5, the V gene TRBV28, with unresolved D. The CDR3 loop spans 15 amino acids. V lost 8 bases and J 8 bases, leaving 22 bases between the germline ends. Germline V gene data show CDR1 as MDHEN and CDR2 as SYDVKM. CDR3 nucleotides: TGTGCCAGCTCGAGGGCTGGGGAAGAGGTGAAGCCCCAGCATTTT. Protein product: CASSRAGEEVKPQHF. The whole variable domain, filled in from reference TRBV28 and TRBJ1-5, reads DVKVTQSSRYLVKRTGEKVFLECVQDMDHENMFWYRQDPGLGLRLIYFSYDVKMKEKGDIPEGYSVSREKKERFSLILESASTNQTSMYLCASSRAGEEVKPQHFGDGTRLSIL.

The chain links TRBV19 to TRBJ2-1; 7 bases are shared with TRBD2. With 7 bases clipped from V and 7 bases from J, the junction kept 16 bases outside the gene matches. The germline V gene encodes CDR1 LNHDA and CDR2 SQIVND (reference sequence). The CDR3 is made up of 16 amino acids. The CDR3 bases are TGTGCCAGTACCACGGGAGCGGGATACGTCGGTAATGAGCAGTTCTTC. Its protein is CASTTGAGYVGNEQFF.

V usage is TRBV7-8 and J usage is TRBJ2-5, with a weak D call TRBD2 (5 bases). CDR1 is SGHVS and CDR2 is FQNEAQ in the germline V gene. This CDR3 is built from 14 residues. V was clipped by 6 bases and J by 5 bases, with 16 bases between them. For the CDR3, the DNA is TGTGCCAGCAGAACGATAGGGCGGAGGGAGACCCAGTACTTC. Amino acids: CASRTIGRRETQYF.

This clone was seen only once. V is TRBV19 and J is TRBJ1-5; tentative D call: TRBD1 (5 bases). The CDR3 consists of 16 residues. Germline V CDR1 and CDR2: LNHDA, SQIVND (reference sequence). The V gene lost 8 bases and the J gene lost 0 bases, with 17 bases spanning the gap. The CDR3 nucleotides read TGTGCCAGTTCCCGGGGGTCCCCGTATAGCAATCAGCCCCAGCATTTT. Protein sequence: CASSRGSPYSNQPQHF.

The chain employs TRBV6-4 and TRBJ2-1; 11 bases are shared with TRBD2. Germline lookup yields CDR1 MRHNA and CDR2 SNTAGT. Trimming at V came to 4 bases and at J to 2 bases, leaving 4 bases not matched to a gene. The CDR3 is made up of 16 amino acids. The CDR3 here is CASSGLAGRPYNEQFF. The CDR3 DNA reads as TGTGCCAGCAGTGGACTAGCGGGAAGACCCTACAATGAGCAGTTCTTC.